The next 11 T cell receptor beta chains were all read from a single sample in a study of CD8 T cells in ankylosing spondylitis. Using its own MiXCR run on the 5' RACE reads, TCRdb lists one record per CDR3 protein. The sample holds more than 300,000 distinct CDR3 sequences, under 14% seen once. Sequenced sample: blood, either unsorted or a sorted T cell fraction (not recorded which). The receptors shown here come from a female donor with ankylosing spondylitis or in good health (not recorded which).

This sequence joins TRBV15 and TRBJ2-7; 9 nucleotides align to TRBD1. CDR1 and CDR2 from the germline V gene are LNHNV and YYDKDF (reference sequence). The CDR3 consists of 21 residues. With 5 bases clipped from V and 1 base from J, the junction kept 24 bases outside the gene matches. CDR3 amino acids: CATSGLTGTGLPFGASYEQYF. The CDR3 DNA is TGTGCCACCAGCGGACTAACCGGGACAGGGTTACCATTTGGGGCTTCCTACGAGCAGTACTTC.

V is TRBV5-1 and J is TRBJ2-1; 7 bases align to TRBD2. CDR1 and CDR2 from the germline V gene are SGHRS and YFSETQ. The CDR3 consists of 17 residues. The junction had 16 bases not matched to a gene; V was cut back by 4 bases and J by 6 bases. CDR3 in amino acids: CASSPSPRAGASNEQFF. The CDR3 DNA follows: TGCGCCAGCAGCCCAAGCCCCAGGGCGGGAGCTTCCAATGAGCAGTTCTTC. Looking up the rest from reference TRBV5-1 and TRBJ2-1 gives the full variable domain: KAGVTQTPRYLIKTRGQQVTLSCSPISGHRSVSWYQQTPGQGLQFLFEYFSETQRNKGNFPGRFSGRQFSNSRSEMNVSTLELGDSALYLCASSPSPRAGASNEQFFGPGTRLTVL.

There are many counts of this clonotype. The rearrangement links TRBV20-1 to TRBJ2-1; D is uncertain. Germline-derived CDR1 and CDR2 are DFQATT and SNEGSKA (reference sequence). Trimming pared 0 bases from V and 4 bases from J, leaving 13 bases between. The CDR3 is made up of 15 amino acids. This CDR3 is CSAREDSWPYNEQFF. The CDR3 DNA reads as TGCAGTGCTAGAGAGGATAGCTGGCCTTACAATGAGCAGTTCTTC.

Worth noting for this clonotype: Compared with germline, one end of the junction differs, possibly owing to a read error. V gene TRBV20-1 combines with J gene TRBJ1-5; maybe TRBD1 (6 bases). Germline values: CDR1 DFQATT, CDR2 SNEGSKA (reference sequence). The CDR3 totals 16 residues. CDR3 DNA: TGCTGTGCTAGAGATAGTAAGGGCAGGGGTAATCAGCCCCAGCATTTT. This sequence encodes CCARDSKGRGNQPQHF.

This clonotype has a count of ten or more. The chain carries TRBV9 and TRBJ2-2; TRBD2 is a possible D gene (6 bases). The germline V gene encodes CDR1 SGDLS and CDR2 YYNGEE. V lost 4 bases, J lost 0 bases, and 10 bases lay in between. The CDR3 consists of 15 residues. The CDR3 nucleotides read TGTGCCAGCAGCCAGGGACTCGCGAACACCGGGGAGCTGTTTTTT. It is translated as CASSQGLANTGELFF.

This clonotype was detected ten times or more. The chain uses TRBV7-2 and TRBJ1-2, with D tentatively TRBD1 (5 bases). There are 13 residues in the CDR3. Trimming took 6 bases from V and 6 from J, leaving 14 bases between them. CDR1 is SGHTA, CDR2 FQGNSA, per germline. The CDR3 coding sequence is TGTGCCAGCAGGCTCACAGGACTGGATGGCTACACCTTC. Translated, it gives CASRLTGLDGYTF.

The V call is TRBV6-2 or TRBV6-3, the J call TRBJ2-3; TRBD2 is a possible D gene (8 bases). Trimming removed 5 bases from V and 4 bases from J, with 22 bases in between. Germline CDR1 and CDR2: MNHEY and SVGEGT. CDR3 length: 17 amino acids. The CDR3 loop reads CASSRDRAGTRADTQYF. Written as DNA, the CDR3 is TGTGCCAGCAGTCGGGACAGAGCCGGGACTAGAGCAGATACGCAGTATTTT.

This clonotype came up many times. This sequence joins TRBV7-2 and TRBJ1-1; 9 bases are shared with TRBD1. CDR1 SGHTA and CDR2 FQGNSA come from the germline V gene. This CDR3 spans 15 amino acids. Unmatched junction bases numbered 8, after V lost 5 bases and J lost 4 bases. The chain's CDR3 is CASSLFGTGTTEAFF. Written as DNA, the CDR3 is TGTGCCAGCAGCCTATTCGGGACAGGGACCACTGAAGCTTTCTTT.

As for this clonotype: Given a much more abundant clone one base away, this may be a read error. V usage is TRBV20-1 and J usage is TRBJ2-1; maybe TRBD2 (6 bases). Trimming cost V 5 bases and J 12 bases, with 11 bases left between them. CDR3 length: 10 amino acids. The germline V gene encodes CDR1 DFQATT and CDR2 SNEGSKA (reference sequence). CDR3 in amino acids: CSAVKEGQFF. CDR3 nucleotide sequence: TGCAGTGCTGTCAAGGAGGGGCAGTTCTTC.

This clonotype was found a few times. An end of the junction differs from the germline gene, which may be a read error. The chain employs TRBV15 and TRBJ1-5; weak D call: TRBD1 (6 bases). The CDR3 loop spans 13 amino acids. Germline CDR1 is LNHNV and CDR2 is YYDKDF (reference sequence). CDR3 coding DNA: TGTGCCACCAGCAGAGATAACAGGGAAATGGCTTCTTTT. It encodes CATSRDNREMASF. Using reference TRBV15 and TRBJ1-5 for the parts outside the CDR3, the full variable domain is DAMVIQNPRYQVTQFGKPVTLSCSQTLNHNVMYWYQQKSSQAPKLLFHYYDKDFNNEADTPDNFQSRRPNTSFCFLDIRSPGLGDTAMYLCATSRDNREMASFGDGTRLSIL.

In its sample, this clonotype was seen a few times. The chain employs TRBV15 and TRBJ2-3; 14 bases align to TRBD2. V lost 5 bases, J lost 1 base, and 5 bases stayed unmatched. CDR3 size: 17 residues. Germline CDR1 and CDR2: LNHNV and YYDKDF (reference sequence). CDR3 in amino acids: CATSGGLAGEGTDTQYF. In DNA form, the CDR3 reads TGTGCCACCAGCGGGGGACTAGCGGGAGAAGGCACAGATACGCAGTATTTT.